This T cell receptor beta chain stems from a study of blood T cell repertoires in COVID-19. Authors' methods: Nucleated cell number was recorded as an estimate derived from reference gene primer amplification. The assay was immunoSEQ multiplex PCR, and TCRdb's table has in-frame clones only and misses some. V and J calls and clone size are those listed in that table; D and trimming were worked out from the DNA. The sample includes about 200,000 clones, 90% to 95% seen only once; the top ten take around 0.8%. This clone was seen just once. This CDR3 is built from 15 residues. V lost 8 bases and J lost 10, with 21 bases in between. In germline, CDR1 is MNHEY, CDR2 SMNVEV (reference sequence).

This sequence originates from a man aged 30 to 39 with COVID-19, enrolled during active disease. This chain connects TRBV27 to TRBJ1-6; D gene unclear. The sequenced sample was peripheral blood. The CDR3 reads CASRIHVGRFSPLHF. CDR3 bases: TGTGCCAGCCGGATCCATGTCGGGAGATTCTCACCCCTCCACTTT.